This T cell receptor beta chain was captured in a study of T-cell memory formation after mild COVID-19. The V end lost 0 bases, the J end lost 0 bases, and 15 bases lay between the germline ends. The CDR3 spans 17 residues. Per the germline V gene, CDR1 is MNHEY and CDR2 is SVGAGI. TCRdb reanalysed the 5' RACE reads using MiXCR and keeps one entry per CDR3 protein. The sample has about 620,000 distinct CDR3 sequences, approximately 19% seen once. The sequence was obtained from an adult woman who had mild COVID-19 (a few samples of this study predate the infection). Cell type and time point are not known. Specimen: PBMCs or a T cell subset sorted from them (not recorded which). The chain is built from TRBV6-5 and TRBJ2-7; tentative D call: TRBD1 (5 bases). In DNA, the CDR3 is TGTGCCAGCAGTTACTCATCGGCAGGGCCCTTCTCCTACGAGCAGTACTTC. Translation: CASSYSSAGPFSYEQYF.